The following is a T cell receptor (beta chain) sequence with its context. The antigen it recognizes is unknown. A far larger clone is a single base away, which makes a read error likely. Library preparation employed PCR. The run used an Illumina HiSeq 2500. The raw public data were reprocessed by TCRdb itself: fastp quality trimming at Q25, MiXCR clonotype calling, in-frame beta chains only. Rows with a matching CDR3 protein are joined into one entry that keeps the most common DNA and genes. The sample table shows several thousand distinct CDR3 sequences, and around 26% are seen once. Roughly 13% of the sample comes from the top ten. The sample originates from a study of CXCR3 chemokines and chemotherapy response in bladder cancer (dated by TCRdb to the early 2020s). Regarding the complete study: The study set out to examine whether the activity of the CXCR3 chemokine system within tumors predicted response to chemotherapy in human bladder cancer.

The sequence derives from a human donor with bladder cancer that did not respond to neoadjuvant chemotherapy. Collection of the sample occurred from a patient whose treatment included neoadjuvant chemotherapy.

The DNA sequence follows: TGTGCCAGCAGCTCCCGACGGTTCTATGGCTACACCTTC. Translated, it reads CASSSRRFYGYTF. The chain couples TRBV7-2 to TRBJ2-1; no D gene can be assigned with confidence. Near its end, the DNA agrees better with TRBJ1-2, so the J call may be wrong. CDR1 and CDR2 (SGHTA, FQGNSA) derive from the germline V gene. Measured from the cysteine to the phenylalanine, the CDR3 is 13 residues long. The only DNA kept is the CDR3, 39 bases in frame from the first base.